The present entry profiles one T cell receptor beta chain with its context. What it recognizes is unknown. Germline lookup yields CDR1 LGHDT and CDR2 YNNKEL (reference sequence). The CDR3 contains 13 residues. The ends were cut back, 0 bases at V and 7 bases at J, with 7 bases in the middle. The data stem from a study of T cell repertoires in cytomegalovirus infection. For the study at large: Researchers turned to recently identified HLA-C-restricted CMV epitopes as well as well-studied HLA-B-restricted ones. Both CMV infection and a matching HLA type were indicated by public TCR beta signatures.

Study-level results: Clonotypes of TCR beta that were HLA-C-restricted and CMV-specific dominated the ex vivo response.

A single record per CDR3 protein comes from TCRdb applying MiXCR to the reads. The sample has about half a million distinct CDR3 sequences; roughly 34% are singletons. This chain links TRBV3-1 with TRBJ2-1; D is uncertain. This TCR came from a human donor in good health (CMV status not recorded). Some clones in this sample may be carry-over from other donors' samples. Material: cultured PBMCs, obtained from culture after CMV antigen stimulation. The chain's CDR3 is CASSQDLLNEQFF. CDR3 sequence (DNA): TGTGCCAGCAGCCAAGATTTGTTGAATGAGCAGTTCTTC.